This TCR beta chain was found in a study of T cell repertoires in cytomegalovirus infection. Study at large: Recently described HLA-C-restricted plus well-studied HLA-B-restricted CMV epitopes were used. Evidence of both CMV infection and a matching HLA type came from public TCR beta signatures. Findings and caveats of the study: HLA-C-restricted CMV clonotypes gave the most frequent clonotype in two of eight donors.

TCRdb passed the reads through MiXCR, listing each CDR3 protein once. The repertoire holds some 120,000 distinct CDR3 sequences, with roughly a third as singletons. This clonotype was seen many times. What it recognizes is unknown. V lost 5 bases, J lost 7 bases, and 15 bases lay in between. CDR3 size: 14 residues. Germline V gives CDR1 SGHTA, CDR2 FQGNSA. The chain joins TRBV7-2 to TRBJ1-5; the D gene is possibly TRBD1 (5 bases). The TCR comes from a human donor in good health (CMV status not recorded). Some clones in this sample may be carry-over from other donors' samples. Sequencing used CD8+ T cells from cultured PBMCs, obtained from culture after CMV antigen stimulation. In nucleotides, the CDR3 is TGTGCCAGCAGCACAGACAGTACGGACCAGCCCCAGCATTTT. Its translation is CASSTDSTDQPQHF.